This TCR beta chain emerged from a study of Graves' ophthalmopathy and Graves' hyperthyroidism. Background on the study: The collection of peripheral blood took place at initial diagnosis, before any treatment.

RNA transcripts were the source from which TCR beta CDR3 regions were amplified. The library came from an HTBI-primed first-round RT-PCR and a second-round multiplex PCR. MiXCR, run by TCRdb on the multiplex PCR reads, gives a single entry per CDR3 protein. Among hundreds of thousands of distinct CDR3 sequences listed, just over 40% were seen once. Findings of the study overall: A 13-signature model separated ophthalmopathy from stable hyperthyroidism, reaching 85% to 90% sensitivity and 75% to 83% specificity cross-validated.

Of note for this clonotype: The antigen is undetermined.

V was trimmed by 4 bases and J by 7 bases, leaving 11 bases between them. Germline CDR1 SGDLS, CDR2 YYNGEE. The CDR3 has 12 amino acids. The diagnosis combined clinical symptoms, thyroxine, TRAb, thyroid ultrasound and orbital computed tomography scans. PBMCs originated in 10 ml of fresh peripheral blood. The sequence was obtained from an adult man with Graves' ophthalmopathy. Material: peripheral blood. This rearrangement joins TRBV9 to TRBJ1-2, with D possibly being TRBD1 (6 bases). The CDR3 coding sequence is TGTGCCAGCAGCTTGGACAGTACTGGCTACACCTTC. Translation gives CASSLDSTGYTF.